Following are 11 T cell receptor beta chains from one sample sequenced in a study of shared clonotypes between healthy human individuals. Terminally differentiated effector memory CD45RA+ cells were left out of the naive CD8 fraction, which was CD45RO-negative and positively selected for CCR7. The assay was immunoSEQ multiplex PCR, and TCRdb's table has in-frame clones only and misses some. The sample holds hundreds of thousands of clones, about 98% seen once. Sequencing was carried out using naive CD8+ T cells sorted from blood. The source is a man in his thirties or forties in good health.

The chain employs TRBV5-5 and TRBJ1-4; possible D gene TRBD1, 5 bases. The V gene's germline CDR1 is SGHKS and CDR2 YYEKEE (reference sequence). Trimming took 4 bases from V and 15 from J, leaving 19 bases between them. CDR3 length equals 13 residues. The CDR3 sequence is CASSMLGVRRVFF. DNA for the CDR3: TGTGCCAGCAGCATGCTAGGGGTCCGAAGGGTGTTTTTT.

V and J are TRBV6-1 and TRBJ1-5; D gene uncertain. Germline V gene sequence: CDR1 MNHNS, CDR2 SASEGT. This CDR3 is built from 15 residues. V dropped 6 bases and J dropped 0 bases, with 12 bases sitting between them. The DNA of the CDR3 is TGTGCCAGCAGCGTATGGAGAAATAGCAATCAGCCCCAGCATTTT. Encoded protein: CASSVWRNSNQPQHF.

The chain recombines TRBV4-1 with TRBJ2-7; D unclear. The V end was cut by 0 bases, the J end by 2 bases, with 14 bases between. Per germline, CDR1 MGHRA and CDR2 YSYEKL. The CDR3 has 16 amino acids. CDR3 DNA sequence: TGCGCCAGCAGCCAAGAGAAGCTGCCATTCCCCTACGAGCAGTACTTC. This encodes CASSQEKLPFPYEQYF.

This chain joins TRBV25-1 and TRBJ1-4; 7 positions match TRBD1. V dropped 6 bases and J dropped 0; count of bases not matched to a gene: 1. This CDR3 contains 14 residues. Germline V CDR1 and CDR2: MGHDK, SYGVNS. This CDR3 is CASSRGTTNEKLFF. The DNA for the CDR3 is TGTGCCAGCAGCAGGGGGACAACTAATGAAAAACTGTTTTTT.

The chain recombines TRBV11-2 with TRBJ2-7; possibly TRBD2 for D (7 bases). Germline loops: CDR1 SGHAT, CDR2 FQNNGV. The CDR3 extends over 17 amino acids. V was trimmed by 4 bases and J by 1 base, leaving 20 bases between them. This chain's CDR3 is CASSSASGGGFSYEQYF. The DNA of the CDR3 is TGTGCCAGCAGCTCGGCATCGGGGGGCGGCTTTTCCTACGAGCAGTACTTC.

The gene calls are TRBV28 and TRBJ2-5; TRBD2 might be the D (6 bases). V dropped 6 bases and J dropped 2 bases, with 13 bases sitting between them. Germline CDR1 and CDR2: MDHEN and SYDVKM. This CDR3 has 14 amino acids. This chain's CDR3 is CASSKTAGQETQYF. For the CDR3, the DNA is TGTGCCAGCAGCAAGACCGCGGGGCAAGAGACCCAGTACTTC.

The V call is TRBV28, the J call TRBJ2-2; 7 bases align to TRBD1. In germline, CDR1 is MDHEN, CDR2 SYDVKM. The V gene end was trimmed by 3 bases and the J gene end by 4 bases; junction bases not matched to a gene: 8. The CDR3 contains 16 residues. The CDR3: CASSFPTAGGTGELFF. CDR3 bases: TGTGCCAGCAGTTTTCCCACGGCAGGGGGCACCGGGGAGCTGTTTTTT.

The rearrangement uses TRBV27 and TRBJ1-1, with 8 bases matching TRBD1. The CDR3 runs to 15 residues. V lost 5 bases and J lost 0; bases outside the gene matches: 5. The V gene's germline CDR1 is MNHEY and CDR2 SMNVEV (reference sequence). The CDR3 bases are TGTGCCAGCAGTCTCCGGACAGGGATGAACACTGAAGCTTTCTTT. Translating gives CASSLRTGMNTEAFF.

The chain employs TRBV27 and TRBJ1-2; 7 nucleotides agree with TRBD1. CDR3 length equals 13 residues. Unmatched junction bases numbered 7, after V lost 6 bases and J lost 6 bases. CDR1 and CDR2 (germline): MNHEY, SMNVEV (reference sequence). The CDR3 nucleotides are TGTGCCAGCAGACAAGACAGGGCGCATGGCTACACCTTC. Residues: CASRQDRAHGYTF.

This sequence joins TRBV5-4 and TRBJ2-1; D gene ambiguous. The CDR3 length is 14 residues. Trimming took off 1 base at V and 6 bases at J, with 11 bases between the two ends. Germline CDR1 SGHNT, CDR2 YYREEE (reference sequence). CDR3 protein: CASSLSHSPNEQFF. The CDR3 DNA follows: TGTGCCAGCAGCTTGAGTCACAGTCCCAATGAGCAGTTCTTC.

The rearrangement links TRBV5-4 to TRBJ2-2; D unresolved. Germline V CDR1 and CDR2: SGHNT, YYREEE (reference sequence). V lost 4 bases and J 0 bases, leaving 4 bases between the germline ends. The CDR3 is made up of 13 amino acids. DNA for the CDR3: TGTGCCAGCAGCAATACGAACACCGGGGAGCTGTTTTTT. Its translation: CASSNTNTGELFF.